This T cell receptor (beta chain) was recorded in a study of T cell responses to AZD1222 COVID-19 vaccine. General observations from the study: Vaccine-related CD4 TCRs covered spike, predominating at 160-218 and 743-854. White British donors predominated, females outnumbered males, and clonal diversity was possibly underestimated. Baseline seropositivity occurred in only six AZD1222 recipients. The peak T cell response came first, and repertoires were sampled only after it.

Note on this clone: The antigen remains undetermined.

TCRdb's copy holds only in-frame clones and misses some; the assay was immunoSEQ multiplex PCR. The data hold about 180,000 clones, with around 88% observed a single time. The sequence was obtained from an adult who received the AZD1222 COVID-19 vaccine. The starting material was peripheral blood, obtained 28 days after the second AZD1222 dose.

This CDR3 reads CAGRDSDLRNYGYTF. CDR3 nucleotide sequence: TGTGCCGGACGGGACAGTGATTTGAGGAACTATGGCTACACCTTC. The rearrangement links TRBV6-5 to TRBJ1-2; 7 positions match TRBD1. The CDR3 contains 15 residues. Per the germline V gene, CDR1 is MNHEY and CDR2 is SVGAGI. Trimming removed 11 bases from V and 2 bases from J; junction bases left unmatched: 14.